The source of this T cell receptor (beta chain) is a study of T-cell memory formation after mild COVID-19. The wider study: TCR clusters were largely donor specific. Regarding the study as a whole: Among contracting clones, CD4+ were mainly CM/EM and CD8+ enriched in EMRA. Pre-infection memory carried some responding clones, suggesting that cross-reactive memory joined.

cDNA libraries for TCR alpha and TCR beta, carrying sample barcodes and UMIs, came from 5'RACE with constant-segment primers. MiXCR, applied by TCRdb to the 5' RACE reads, yields one record per CDR3 protein. The sample lists fewer than 75,000 distinct CDR3 sequences, 9.5% to 15% occurring once. Germline values: CDR1 SGHRS, CDR2 YFSETQ. The CDR3 totals 13 residues. Trimming took 4 bases from V and 7 from J, leaving 12 bases between them. This clonotype was picked up a small number of times. Antigen specificity is unknown. This clonotype was obtained from a young man who had mild COVID-19 (a few samples of this study predate the infection). Cell type and time point are not known. Material for sequencing was PBMCs or a T cell subset sorted from them (not recorded which). This chain uses TRBV5-1 with TRBJ2-1; D ambiguous. The CDR3 sequence: CASSPLGGNEQFF. The CDR3 DNA reads TGCGCCAGCAGCCCCTTGGGCGGAAATGAGCAGTTCTTC.